Included here is one T cell receptor (beta chain) sequence, with context. What it binds is unknown. Germline values: CDR1 SGHRS, CDR2 YFSETQ. The CDR3 runs to 15 residues. V lost 0 bases to trimming and J lost 4 bases; unmatched junction nucleotides: 2. PCR employed 60 Vbeta and 13 Jbeta primers. Profiling relied on immunoSEQ multiplex PCR, and the TCRdb table lists in-frame clones only, not all of them. This sample's table has approximately 110,000 clones. This specimen comes from a study of cytomegalovirus exposure and HLA in healthy donors. General study findings and limits: Despite most TCR sequences being rare, some public TCRs occurred in many donors.

The rearrangement links TRBV5-1 to TRBJ2-2; 8 bases are a match to TRBD1. This TCR was sampled from a middle-aged man in good health and CMV-seronegative. The sequencing sample was made of PBMCs. The CDR3 reads CASSLGQGITGELFF. CDR3 bases: TGCGCCAGCAGCTTGGGACAGGGGATCACCGGGGAGCTGTTTTTT.